These T cell receptor beta chains were read from a single sample in a study of T cells after yellow fever vaccination. MiXCR, run by TCRdb on the 5' RACE reads, gives a single entry per CDR3 protein. The data contain fewer than 400,000 distinct CDR3 sequences, roughly 6.1% of them seen just once; the ten biggest clones take up 15%. The material was PBMCs, obtained 5 days after the yellow fever booster vaccination. Receptors originate from a man aged 30 to 39 who received the YFV17D yellow fever vaccine. Both conserved end residues are part of each CDR3. The order of the fields is D gene, J gene, V gene, clone size, CDR3 protein, CDR3 DNA. The D gene is left open where the match is weak. Clone sizes are given selectively: once, few, many, or a class where the clone is expanded.

D: -
J: TRBJ2-5
V: TRBV9
size: many
CDR3: CASSVGARSETQYF
DNA: TGTGCCAGCAGCGTGGGGGCACGGTCAGAGACCCAGTACTTC

D: -
J: TRBJ2-7
V: TRBV11-2
size: many
CDR3: CASSLLQTYEQYF
DNA: TGTGCCAGCAGCTTATTACAGACCTACGAGCAGTACTTC

D: -
J: TRBJ1-1
V: TRBV18
size: few
CDR3: CASSPKDNTEAFF
DNA: TGTGCCAGCTCACCTAAGGACAACACTGAAGCTTTCTTT

D: -
J: TRBJ2-7
V: TRBV21-1
size: many
CDR3: CASKRKGLAGTEQYF
DNA: TGTGCCAGCAAACGGAAGGGACTAGCGGGAACCGAGCAGTACTTC

D: -
J: TRBJ2-3
V: TRBV19
size: -
CDR3: CASSHPEDSTDTQYF
DNA: TGTGCCAGTAGCCACCCCGAGGACAGCACAGATACGCAGTATTTT

D: TRBD2
J: TRBJ2-3
V: TRBV4-3
size: many
CDR3: CASCRRFSFSGSIGTDTQYF
DNA: TGCGCCAGCTGCCGACGGTTCTCGTTCAGCGGGAGTATTGGTACAGATACGCAGTATTTT

D: TRBD2
J: TRBJ2-1
V: TRBV20-1
size: few
CDR3: CSASVSSGRSYNEQFF
DNA: TGCAGTGCTAGTGTGTCTAGCGGGAGGAGCTACAATGAGCAGTTCTTC

D: -
J: TRBJ2-1
V: TRBV7-2
size: many
CDR3: CASSLAGGPRNEQFF
DNA: TGTGCCAGCAGCTTAGCCGGAGGGCCGCGGAATGAGCAGTTCTTC

D: TRBD2
J: TRBJ2-3
V: TRBV9
size: -
CDR3: CASSVVGSGSFTDTQYF
DNA: TGTGCCAGCAGCGTAGTAGGTAGCGGGAGTTTCACAGATACGCAGTATTTT

D: -
J: TRBJ2-7
V: TRBV5-1
size: few
CDR3: CASSLEYRPYEQYF
DNA: TGCGCCAGCAGCTTGGAATACAGGCCTTACGAGCAGTACTTC

D: -
J: TRBJ2-7
V: TRBV7-2
size: many
CDR3: CASTNKSRSYEQYF
DNA: TGTGCCAGCACCAACAAGAGCAGGTCCTACGAGCAGTACTTC

D: -
J: TRBJ1-1
V: TRBV5-1
size: -
CDR3: CASSLTGSPQIRSTEAFF
DNA: TGCGCCAGCAGCTTAACAGGGAGCCCCCAGATTAGAAGCACTGAAGCTTTCTTT

D: -
J: TRBJ2-1
V: TRBV10-3
size: many
CDR3: CAISESPDGFNEQFF
DNA: TGTGCCATCAGTGAGTCCCCGGACGGGTTCAATGAGCAGTTCTTC

D: -
J: TRBJ2-7
V: TRBV5-1
size: many
CDR3: CASSLAPGLDIYEQYF
DNA: TGCGCCAGCAGCTTGGCCCCGGGACTGGACATATACGAGCAGTACTTC

D: -
J: TRBJ1-1
V: TRBV6-2/TRBV6-3
size: few
CDR3: CASSYGGQNTEAFF
DNA: TGTGCCAGCAGTTACGGGGGACAGAACACTGAAGCTTTCTTT

D: -
J: TRBJ2-2
V: TRBV5-4
size: -
CDR3: CASSHKAATPLGTGELFF
DNA: TGTGCCAGCAGCCACAAAGCCGCGACCCCGCTAGGTACCGGGGAGCTGTTTTTT

D: TRBD2
J: TRBJ2-3
V: TRBV5-1
size: -
CDR3: CASSPPPLAGVRTDTQYF
DNA: TGCGCCAGCAGCCCCCCCCCCCTAGCGGGAGTACGGACAGATACGCAGTATTTT

D: -
J: TRBJ2-5
V: TRBV19
size: -
CDR3: CASQTGQETQYF
DNA: TGTGCCAGTCAGACAGGCCAAGAGACCCAGTACTTC

D: -
J: TRBJ1-3
V: TRBV5-4
size: few
CDR3: CASSFSRPGTGNTIYF
DNA: TGTGCCAGCAGCTTTTCCCGACCGGGAACTGGAAACACCATATATTTT

D: TRBD2
J: TRBJ2-5
V: TRBV9
size: -
CDR3: CASSVGLAGGQETQYF
DNA: TGTGCCAGCAGCGTAGGTCTAGCGGGAGGACAAGAGACCCAGTACTTC

D: TRBD2
J: TRBJ2-7
V: TRBV6-1
size: -
CDR3: CASHTLASGFSGEQYF
DNA: TGTGCCAGCCACACGTTAGCTAGCGGGTTTTCTGGCGAGCAGTACTTC

D: -
J: TRBJ2-2
V: TRBV9
size: many
CDR3: CASSSPSSPTGELFF
DNA: TGTGCCAGCAGCTCACCGTCCAGTCCCACCGGGGAGCTGTTTTTT

D: -
J: TRBJ2-1
V: TRBV6-1
size: many
CDR3: CASTLDWTVGEQFF
DNA: TGTGCCAGCACCCTGGACTGGACAGTCGGTGAGCAGTTCTTC

D: -
J: TRBJ2-7
V: TRBV3-1
size: few
CDR3: CASSQARRGHEQYF
DNA: TGTGCCAGCAGCCAAGCCCGCAGGGGACACGAGCAGTACTTC

D: -
J: TRBJ2-7
V: TRBV12-3/TRBV12-4
size: many
CDR3: CASSFAGQLVYEQYF
DNA: TGTGCCAGCAGTTTTGCGGGACAGCTTGTTTACGAGCAGTACTTC

D: -
J: TRBJ1-1
V: TRBV5-4
size: -
CDR3: CASIEDSEAFF
DNA: TGTGCCAGCATCGAGGACAGTGAAGCTTTCTTT

D: -
J: TRBJ1-5
V: TRBV3-1
size: many
CDR3: CASSLSNQPQHF
DNA: TGTGCCAGCAGCCTCTCCAATCAGCCCCAGCATTTT

D: -
J: TRBJ2-1
V: TRBV7-3
size: many
CDR3: CASSALGDTPYSYNEQFF
DNA: TGTGCCAGCAGCGCCCTCGGGGACACTCCGTATTCCTACAATGAGCAGTTCTTC

D: -
J: TRBJ2-7
V: TRBV21-1
size: -
CDR3: CASSKMDPGRSSLLSYEQYF
DNA: TGTGCCAGCAGCAAAATGGATCCGGGACGGAGTTCCCTTCTCTCCTACGAGCAGTACTTC

D: -
J: TRBJ2-2
V: TRBV30
size: few
CDR3: CAWSASGVTGELFF
DNA: TGTGCCTGGAGTGCATCAGGGGTGACCGGGGAGCTGTTTTTT

D: -
J: TRBJ2-5
V: TRBV18
size: many
CDR3: CASSPSQQETQYF
DNA: TGTGCCAGCTCACCGTCCCAACAAGAGACCCAGTACTTC

D: -
J: TRBJ2-4
V: TRBV12-3/TRBV12-4
size: -
CDR3: CASSSQHIQYF
DNA: TGTGCCAGCAGTTCTCAGCACATTCAGTACTTC

D: -
J: TRBJ2-7
V: TRBV6-5
size: -
CDR3: CASSYSGWGDPYEQYF
DNA: TGTGCCAGCAGTTACTCGGGTTGGGGAGACCCCTACGAGCAGTACTTC

D: -
J: TRBJ1-6
V: TRBV7-9
size: -
CDR3: CASSFRTEDNSPLHF
DNA: TGTGCCAGCAGCTTTAGGACCGAAGATAATTCACCCCTCCACTTT

D: -
J: TRBJ2-7
V: TRBV4-2
size: -
CDR3: CASSQGPEAGYEQYF
DNA: TGTGCCAGCAGCCAAGGACCGGAGGCGGGGTACGAGCAGTACTTC

D: -
J: TRBJ1-1
V: TRBV5-1
size: few
CDR3: CASSLEGGGTSGTEAFF
DNA: TGCGCCAGCAGCTTGGAGGGAGGGGGGACCTCGGGCACTGAAGCTTTCTTT

D: -
J: TRBJ2-3
V: TRBV2
size: many
CDR3: CASSETAKAQYF
DNA: TGTGCCAGCAGTGAAACAGCCAAGGCGCAGTATTTT